The 15 T cell receptor beta chains below come from one sample, sequenced in a study of shared clonotypes between healthy human individuals. Generated by immunoSEQ multiplex PCR, the TCRdb table keeps only in-frame clones and is missing some. Among more than 500,000 clones, about 96% were seen once, and the ten largest hold 0.064%. The sample comprised naive CD4+ T cells sorted from blood. As for subset: CD45RA+ positively selected. The receptors were sampled from a woman aged 25 to 45 in good health.

The rearrangement links TRBV10-2 to TRBJ2-5; D remains unclear. CDR1 is WSHSY and CDR2 is SAAADI in the germline V gene. V gave up 4 bases and J gave up 1 base, with 10 bases separating them. The CDR3 is made up of 14 amino acids. As DNA, the CDR3 is TGCGCCAGCAGTGCCGAGGCTCCCCAAGAGACCCAGTACTTC. Encoded protein: CASSAEAPQETQYF.

The gene calls are TRBV27 and TRBJ2-1; unclear D gene. Trimming took off 8 bases at V and 0 bases at J, with 8 bases between the two ends. CDR1 is MNHEY, CDR2 SMNVEV, per germline (reference sequence). CDR3 length equals 13 residues. This chain's CDR3 is CASGVPSYNEQFF. For the CDR3, the DNA is TGTGCCAGCGGAGTCCCCTCCTACAATGAGCAGTTCTTC.

This clone appeared a single time. The chain carries TRBV2 and TRBJ1-3; TRBD1 is a possible D gene (5 bases). This CDR3 is built from 14 residues. The germline V and J ends were trimmed by 5 bases and 0 bases, with 8 bases remaining between them. The V gene's germline CDR1 is SNHLY and CDR2 FYNNEI. CDR3 loop: CASSRQYSGNTIYF. DNA for the CDR3: TGTGCCAGCAGTCGACAGTACTCTGGAAACACCATATATTTT.

This clone showed up just once. The J gene is TRBJ2-7, the V gene TRBV7-9, with 8 bases fitting TRBD1. Germline V gives CDR1 SEHNR, CDR2 FQNEAQ (reference sequence). V dropped 3 bases and J dropped 3; count of bases not matched to a gene: 4. The CDR3 consists of 14 residues. DNA of the CDR3: TGTGCCAGCAGCTTGACAGGGGACCTCTACGAGCAGTACTTC. Its protein is CASSLTGDLYEQYF.

This rearrangement joins TRBV7-9 to TRBJ1-1; D call uncertain. This CDR3 is 12 amino acids long. Trimming left V 6 bases short and J 0 bases short, with 5 bases between. The germline V gene has CDR1 SEHNR and CDR2 FQNEAQ (reference sequence). This CDR3 is CASRQLNTEAFF. In DNA form, the CDR3 reads TGTGCCAGCAGGCAGCTGAACACTGAAGCTTTCTTT.

This chain uses TRBV7-7 with TRBJ2-5, with 12 nucleotides matching TRBD1. Germline CDR1 SSHAT, CDR2 FNYEAQ (reference sequence). The CDR3 sequence is 17 residues long. The V and J ends lost 5 bases and 3 bases, in that order; junction bases with no gene match: 10. The CDR3 coding sequence is TGTGCCAGCAGCCTAAACCCCGGGACAGGGGGCGAAGAGACCCAGTACTTC. It is translated as CASSLNPGTGGEETQYF.

This chain joins TRBV27 and TRBJ2-7; 11 bases line up with TRBD2. V gave up 2 bases and J gave up 4 bases; unmatched junction bases: 4. The CDR3 spans 15 residues. Per germline, CDR1 MNHEY and CDR2 SMNVEV (reference sequence). The CDR3 loop reads CASSLVTSGRYEQYF. The CDR3 nucleotides read TGTGCCAGCAGTTTAGTTACTAGCGGGAGATACGAGCAGTACTTC.

CDR3 residues: CASSRGLAGAYQETQYF. As DNA, the CDR3 is TGTGCCAGCAGCCGGGGACTAGCGGGAGCCTACCAAGAGACCCAGTACTTC. The chain employs TRBV5-4 and TRBJ2-5, with 14 nucleotides matching TRBD2. Losses at the gene ends were 4 bases for V and 0 bases for J; bases not matched to a gene: 5. This CDR3 has 17 residues. Germline CDR1 reads SGHNT; CDR2 reads YYREEE (reference sequence).

The genes are TRBV5-1 and TRBJ1-1; 11 bases map to TRBD1. The V and J ends lost 4 bases and 1 base, in that order; junction bases with no gene match: 3. Germline CDR1 SGHRS, CDR2 YFSETQ. The CDR3 runs to 15 residues. The chain's CDR3 is CASSRTGGPNTEAFF. In nucleotides, the CDR3 is TGCGCCAGCAGCAGGACAGGGGGCCCGAACACTGAAGCTTTCTTT.

The J gene is TRBJ2-7, the V gene TRBV7-9, with 7 bases aligning to TRBD2. The V and J ends lost 5 bases and 3 bases, in that order; junction bases with no gene match: 13. This CDR3 comprises 16 residues. Germline loops: CDR1 SEHNR, CDR2 FQNEAQ (reference sequence). In DNA, the CDR3 is TGTGCCAGCAGCCTATTCGGCGCCCCTAGCGGCTACGAGCAGTACTTC. It specifies CASSLFGAPSGYEQYF.

The V gene is TRBV29-1, the J gene TRBJ2-1; TRBD1 agrees at 9 bases. This CDR3 contains 17 residues. The V segment lost 7 bases and the J segment 1 base; nucleotides outside the gene matches: 14. From germline, CDR1 is SQVTM and CDR2 ANQGSEA. In DNA form, the CDR3 reads TGCAGCGGTAGCCGGGACAGGGTACACGAATCCTACAATGAGCAGTTCTTC. This sequence encodes CSGSRDRVHESYNEQFF.

V gene TRBV5-1 combines with J gene TRBJ2-1; 7 bases agree with TRBD2. CDR3 length: 16 residues. Looked up from germline, CDR1 is SGHRS and CDR2 is YFSETQ. V lost 0 bases to trimming and J lost 6 bases; unmatched junction nucleotides: 9. CDR3: CASSLGGTGTTNEQFF. In DNA form, the CDR3 reads TGCGCCAGCAGCTTGGGGGGGACCGGGACTACCAATGAGCAGTTCTTC. The full variable domain, its missing parts supplied by reference TRBV5-1 and TRBJ2-1, is KAGVTQTPRYLIKTRGQQVTLSCSPISGHRSVSWYQQTPGQGLQFLFEYFSETQRNKGNFPGRFSGRQFSNSRSEMNVSTLELGDSALYLCASSLGGTGTTNEQFFGPGTRLTVL.

The V call is TRBV7-8, the J call TRBJ1-3, with TRBD1 as a possible D gene (5 bases). V gave up 5 bases and J gave up 0 bases, with 17 bases separating them. CDR3 length: 17 residues. The V gene's germline CDR1 is SGHVS and CDR2 FQNEAQ. The CDR3 region has the DNA TGTGCCAGCAGCCCCCGCTGGGGGAGGCTCTCTGGAAACACCATATATTTT. Translation: CASSPRWGRLSGNTIYF.

The V and J genes are TRBV5-1 and TRBJ2-5; no definite D call. The germline V gene encodes CDR1 SGHRS and CDR2 YFSETQ. This CDR3 is 15 amino acids long. V gave up 2 bases and J gave up 5 bases, with 16 bases separating them. The CDR3 loop reads CASSFGDSESETQYF. The CDR3 bases are TGCGCCAGCAGCTTTGGGGATTCTGAATCGGAGACCCAGTACTTC.

This rearrangement joins TRBV30 to TRBJ2-4, with D unresolved. Between the trimmed V and J ends, which lost 0 bases and 3 bases, there was a span of 6 bases. From germline, CDR1 is GTSNPN and CDR2 SVGIG (reference sequence). CDR3 length: 13 amino acids. The DNA of the CDR3 is TGTGCCTGGAGTGTAAGCAACAAAAACATTCAGTACTTC. Translated: CAWSVSNKNIQYF.